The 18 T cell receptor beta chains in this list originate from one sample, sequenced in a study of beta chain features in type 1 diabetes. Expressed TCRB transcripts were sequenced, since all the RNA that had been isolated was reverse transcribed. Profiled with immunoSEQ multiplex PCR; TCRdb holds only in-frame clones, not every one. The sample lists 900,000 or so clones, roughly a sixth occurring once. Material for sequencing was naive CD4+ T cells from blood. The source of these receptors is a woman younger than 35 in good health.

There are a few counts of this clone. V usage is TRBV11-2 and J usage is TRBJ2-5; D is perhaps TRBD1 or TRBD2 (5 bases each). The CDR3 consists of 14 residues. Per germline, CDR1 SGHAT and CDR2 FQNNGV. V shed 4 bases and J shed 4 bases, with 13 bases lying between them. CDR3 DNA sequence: TGTGCCAGCAGCTCCGGGACCCGGGGAGAGACCCAGTACTTC. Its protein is CASSSGTRGETQYF.

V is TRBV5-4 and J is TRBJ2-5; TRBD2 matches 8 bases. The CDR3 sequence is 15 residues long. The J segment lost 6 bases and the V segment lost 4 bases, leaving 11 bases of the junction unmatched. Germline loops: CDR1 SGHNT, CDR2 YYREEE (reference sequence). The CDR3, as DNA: TGTGCCAGCAGCGCAAGTAGCGGGATATCGCAGACCCAGTACTTC. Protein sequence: CASSASSGISQTQYF.

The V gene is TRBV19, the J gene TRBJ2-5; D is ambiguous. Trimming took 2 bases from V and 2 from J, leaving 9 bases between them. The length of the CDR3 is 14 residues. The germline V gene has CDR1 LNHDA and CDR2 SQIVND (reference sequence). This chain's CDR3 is CASSIYPDQETQYF. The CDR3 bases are TGTGCCAGTAGTATATATCCGGATCAAGAGACCCAGTACTTC. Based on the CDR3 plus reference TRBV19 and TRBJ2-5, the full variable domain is DGGITQSPKYLFRKEGQNVTLSCEQNLNHDAMYWYRQDPGQGLRLIYYSQIVNDFQKGDIAEGYSVSREKKESFPLTVTSAQKNPTAFYLCASSIYPDQETQYFGPGTRLLVL.

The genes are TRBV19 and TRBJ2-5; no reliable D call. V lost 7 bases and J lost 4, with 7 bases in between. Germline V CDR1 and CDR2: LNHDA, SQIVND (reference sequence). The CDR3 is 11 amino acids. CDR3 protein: CASTLGETQYF. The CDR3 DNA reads TGTGCCAGTACCCTTGGAGAGACCCAGTACTTC.

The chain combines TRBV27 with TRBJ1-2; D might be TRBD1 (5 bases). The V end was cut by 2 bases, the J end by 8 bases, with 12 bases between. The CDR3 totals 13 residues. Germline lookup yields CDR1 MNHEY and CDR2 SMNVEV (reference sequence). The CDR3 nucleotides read TGTGCCAGCAGTTTAATTCAGGGAGAGGGCTACACCTTC. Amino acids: CASSLIQGEGYTF.

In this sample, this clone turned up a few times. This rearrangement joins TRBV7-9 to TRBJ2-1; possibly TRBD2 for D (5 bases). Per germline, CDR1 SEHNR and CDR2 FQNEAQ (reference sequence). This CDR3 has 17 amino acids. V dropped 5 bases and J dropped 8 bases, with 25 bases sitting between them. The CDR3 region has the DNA TGTGCCAGCAGCCTAGGGCTGGTCGAGAGGGCCTTTGATGAGCAGTTCTTC. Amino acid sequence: CASSLGLVERAFDEQFF.

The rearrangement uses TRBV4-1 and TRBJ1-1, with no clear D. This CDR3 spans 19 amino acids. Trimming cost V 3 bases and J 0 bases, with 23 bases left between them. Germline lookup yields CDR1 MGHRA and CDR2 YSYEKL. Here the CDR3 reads CASSHPRWTERGMNTEAFF. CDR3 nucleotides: TGCGCCAGCAGCCACCCCAGATGGACGGAAAGAGGGATGAACACTGAAGCTTTCTTT.

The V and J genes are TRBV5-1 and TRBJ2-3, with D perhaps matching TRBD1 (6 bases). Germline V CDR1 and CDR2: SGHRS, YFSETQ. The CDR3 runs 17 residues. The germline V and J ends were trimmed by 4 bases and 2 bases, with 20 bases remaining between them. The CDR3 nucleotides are TGCGCCAGCAGCAGCCCCGGACAGCAATACTACACAGATACGCAGTATTTT. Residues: CASSSPGQQYYTDTQYF.

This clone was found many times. In DNA form, the CDR3 reads TGTGCCAGCAGCCGTGCTAGCAATCAGCCCCAGCATTTT. This gives the protein CASSRASNQPQHF. This rearrangement joins TRBV7-9 to TRBJ1-5; D is uncertain. The germline V gene encodes CDR1 SEHNR and CDR2 FQNEAQ (reference sequence). The CDR3 extends over 13 amino acids. Trimming took 5 bases from V and 0 from J, leaving 5 bases between them.

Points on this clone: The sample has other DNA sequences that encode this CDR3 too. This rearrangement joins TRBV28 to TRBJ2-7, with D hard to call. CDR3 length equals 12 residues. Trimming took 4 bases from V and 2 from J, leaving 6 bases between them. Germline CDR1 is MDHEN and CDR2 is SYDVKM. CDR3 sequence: CASSSGTYEQYF. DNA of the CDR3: TGTGCCAGCAGTTCAGGAACCTACGAGCAGTACTTC.

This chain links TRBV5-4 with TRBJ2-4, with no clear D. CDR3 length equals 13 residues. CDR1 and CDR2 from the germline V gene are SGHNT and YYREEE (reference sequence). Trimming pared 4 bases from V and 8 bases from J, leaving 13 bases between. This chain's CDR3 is CASSQDREDIQYF. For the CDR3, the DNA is TGTGCCAGCAGCCAAGATCGAGAAGACATTCAGTACTTC. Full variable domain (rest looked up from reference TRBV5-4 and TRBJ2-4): ETGVTQSPTHLIKTRGQQVTLRCSSQSGHNTVSWYQQALGQGPQFIFQYYREEENGRGNFPPRFSGLQFPNYSSELNVNALELDDSALYLCASSQDREDIQYFGAGTRLSVL.

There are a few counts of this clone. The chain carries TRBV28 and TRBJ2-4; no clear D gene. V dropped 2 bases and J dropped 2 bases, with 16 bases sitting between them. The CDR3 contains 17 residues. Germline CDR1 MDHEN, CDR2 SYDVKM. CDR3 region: CASSLGMPLPSKNIQYF. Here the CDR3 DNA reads TGTGCCAGCAGTTTAGGCATGCCCCTCCCTTCCAAAAACATTCAGTACTTC.

Here the CDR3 reads CASSLINQGWATDTQYF. The CDR3 DNA sequence: TGTGCCAGCAGCCTAATCAACCAGGGCTGGGCCACAGATACGCAGTATTTT. V gene TRBV28 combines with J gene TRBJ2-3, with D perhaps TRBD1 (5 bases). The germline V and J ends were trimmed by 6 bases and 2 bases, with 21 bases remaining between them. CDR3 length equals 17 residues. CDR1 MDHEN and CDR2 SYDVKM come from the germline V gene.

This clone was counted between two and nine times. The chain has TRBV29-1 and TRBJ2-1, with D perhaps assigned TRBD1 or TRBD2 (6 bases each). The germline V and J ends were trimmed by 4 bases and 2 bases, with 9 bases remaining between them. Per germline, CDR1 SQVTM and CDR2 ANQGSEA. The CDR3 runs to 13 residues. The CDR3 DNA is TGCAGCGTTGGGGGGGACACCTACAATGAGCAGTTCTTC. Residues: CSVGGDTYNEQFF.

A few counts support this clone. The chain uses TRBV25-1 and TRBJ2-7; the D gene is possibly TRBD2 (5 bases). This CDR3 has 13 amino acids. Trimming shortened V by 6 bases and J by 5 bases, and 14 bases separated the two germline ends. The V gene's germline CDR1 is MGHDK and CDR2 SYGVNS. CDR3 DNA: TGTGCCAGCAGCTTCGGGGTAAGGGACGAGCAGTACTTC. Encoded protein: CASSFGVRDEQYF.

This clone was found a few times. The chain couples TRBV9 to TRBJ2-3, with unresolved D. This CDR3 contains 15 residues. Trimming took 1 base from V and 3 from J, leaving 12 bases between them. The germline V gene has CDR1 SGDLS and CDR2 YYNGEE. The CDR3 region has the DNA TGTGCCAGCAGCGTAATAGGGATGGGGACAGATACGCAGTATTTT. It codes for CASSVIGMGTDTQYF. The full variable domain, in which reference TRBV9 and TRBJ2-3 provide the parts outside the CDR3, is DSGVTQTPKHLITATGQRVTLRCSPRSGDLSVYWYQQSLDQGLQFLIQYYNGEERAKGNILERFSAQQFPDLHSELNLSSLELGDSALYFCASSVIGMGTDTQYFGPGTRLTVL.

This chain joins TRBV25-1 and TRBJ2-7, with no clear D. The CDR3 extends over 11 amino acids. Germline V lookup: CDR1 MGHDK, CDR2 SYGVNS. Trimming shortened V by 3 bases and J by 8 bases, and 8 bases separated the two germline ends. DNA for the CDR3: TGTGCCAGCAGTGATACATACAAGCAGTACTTC. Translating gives CASSDTYKQYF.

The CDR3 DNA reads as TGTGCCAGCAAAGACAGGGGGTCGCCAAGAGAGACCCAGTACTTC. It yields the protein CASKDRGSPRETQYF. The chain has TRBV6-5 and TRBJ2-5, with TRBD1 matching 9 bases. J gave up 4 bases and V 7 bases, and 10 bases lay outside the gene matches. CDR3 length equals 15 residues. Germline loops: CDR1 MNHEY, CDR2 SVGAGI.